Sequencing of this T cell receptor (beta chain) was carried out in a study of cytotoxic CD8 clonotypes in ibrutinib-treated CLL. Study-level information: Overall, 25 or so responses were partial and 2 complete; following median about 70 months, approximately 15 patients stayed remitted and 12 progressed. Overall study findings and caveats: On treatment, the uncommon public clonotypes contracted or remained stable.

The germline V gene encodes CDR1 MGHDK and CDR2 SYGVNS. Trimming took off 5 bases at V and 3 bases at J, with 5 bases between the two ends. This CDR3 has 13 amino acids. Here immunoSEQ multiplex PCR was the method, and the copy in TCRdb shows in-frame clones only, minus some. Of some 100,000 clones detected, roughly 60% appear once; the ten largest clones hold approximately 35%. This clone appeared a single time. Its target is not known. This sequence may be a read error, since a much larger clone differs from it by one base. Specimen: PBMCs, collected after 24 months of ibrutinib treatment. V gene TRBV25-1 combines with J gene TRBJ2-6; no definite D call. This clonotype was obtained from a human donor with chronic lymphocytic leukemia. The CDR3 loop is CASSLGGANVLTF. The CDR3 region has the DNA TGTGCCAGCAGTTTAGGTGGGGCCAACGTCCTGACTTTC.